Listed below are T cell receptor beta chains from one sample, sequenced in a study of blood T cell repertoires in COVID-19. Here immunoSEQ multiplex PCR was the method, and the copy in TCRdb shows in-frame clones only, minus some. The table has about 120,000 clones, more than 75% seen once. Sequencing input: peripheral blood. These receptors were taken from a man aged 60 to 69 with acute or convalescent COVID-19. Both conserved end residues are part of each CDR3.

v_gene	len	j_gene	CDR3aa
TRBV5-1	16	TRBJ2-3	CASSQGLAGSVDTQYF
TRBV5-6	13	TRBJ1-2	CASSLDSPYGYTF
TRBV6-5	15	TRBJ2-7	CASSQRGGRSYEQYF
TRBV4-2	16	TRBJ2-7	CASSQERQAGRYEQYF
TRBV6-5	15	TRBJ2-7	CASSHPTGGMYEQYF
TRBV7-9	13	TRBJ2-5	CASSLAAQETQYF
TRBV4-3	15	TRBJ1-1	CASSQRDFSGDEAFF
TRBV7-6	15	TRBJ2-5	CASSSTTGSQETQYF
TRBV10-3	15	TRBJ2-1	CAISPPGLASNEQFF
TRBV4-2	18	TRBJ2-5	CASSQDPPGVGIQETQYF
TRBV9	15	TRBJ2-1	CASSLARGYFNEQFF
TRBV19	16	TRBJ1-1	CASSISTGPMNTEAFF
TRBV6-4	14	TRBJ1-5	CASSLRVINQPQHF
TRBV5-1	14	TRBJ2-3	CASSPGLRTDTQYF
TRBV7-8	12	TRBJ1-4	CASSQRGEKLFF
TRBV7-8	15	TRBJ1-1	CASSLESAGGTEAFF
TRBV19	15	TRBJ2-2	CASTNGWVNTGELFF
TRBV29-1	13	TRBJ1-4	CSVATSTNEKLFF
TRBV5-1	16	TRBJ2-2	CASSLGLAGATGELFF
TRBV7-2	17	TRBJ2-5	CASSPRLAGEGRETQYF
TRBV5-5	14	TRBJ1-3	CASSLNQGGNTIYF
TRBV28	15	TRBJ2-2	CASSFGDLRTGELFF
TRBV27	16	TRBJ1-3	CASSPRGRGTGNTIYF
TRBV7-9	14	TRBJ2-5	CASSPRTGAGTQYF
TRBV2	10	TRBJ1-2	CASSEEGYTF
TRBV29-1	15	TRBJ2-1	CSVEGGAGGLNEQFF
TRBV28	16	TRBJ2-1	CASKGASSGTYNEQFF
TRBV19	15	TRBJ2-3	CASKLSGSSTDTQYF
TRBV10-1	13	TRBJ2-7	CASSGGGKVEQYF
TRBV14	14	TRBJ1-2	CASSQGTFPGGYTF
TRBV4-3	16	TRBJ2-1	CASSLGAASGSNEQFF
TRBV28	15	TRBJ2-7	CATQKPLGQAYEQYF
TRBV4-3	16	TRBJ2-5	CASSQDTGQGRETQYF
TRBV6-5	15	TRBJ2-2	CASSPDSLYTGELFF
TRBV4-2	18	TRBJ2-2	CASSQELAGASNTGELFF
TRBV9	17	TRBJ2-1	CASSPYVGTKRDNEQFF
TRBV6-2/TRBV6-3	14	TRBJ2-5	CASSGWTSAETQYF
TRBV9	17	TRBJ2-7	CASSEGGAVPYDYEQYF
TRBV7-2	14	TRBJ2-3	CASSLGGGDDTQYF
TRBV19	15	TRBJ2-1	CASTQKREGSNEQFF
TRBV29-1	12	TRBJ1-2	CSDSGGTDGYTF
TRBV5-1	14	TRBJ2-1	CASSLGESYNEQFF
TRBV5-1	14	TRBJ1-2	CASSLEGLQNGYTF
TRBV28	14	TRBJ1-5	CASSLPHREQPQHF
TRBV9	15	TRBJ1-1	CASSVVGQGAPEAFF
TRBV5-1	14	TRBJ2-3	CASSHSSPPDTQYF
TRBV4-3	16	TRBJ1-4	CASSQDHGGNNEKLFF
TRBV5-5	14	TRBJ2-7	CASSLITHSYEQYF
TRBV4-3	15	TRBJ1-4	CASSPGEGRGKKLFF
TRBV7-9	12	TRBJ2-1	CASSLDENEQFF
TRBV24-1	13	TRBJ2-5	CATSESYRGTQYF
TRBV5-4	13	TRBJ2-5	CASRSGTEETQYF
TRBV7-9	13	TRBJ2-7	CASSEAGGYEQYF
TRBV11-2	13	TRBJ2-7	CASSRDSSYEQYF
TRBV2	14	TRBJ2-2	CASTGGRNTGELFF